This T cell receptor beta chain derives from a study of T-cell reconstitution after alpha-beta-depleted transplantation in children. Preparation of the TCRbeta library involved a method that used unique molecular identifiers. Using its own MiXCR run on the PCR reads, TCRdb lists one record per CDR3 protein. This table holds around 130,000 distinct CDR3 sequences, roughly 10% found once. The germline V and J ends were trimmed by 3 bases and 0 bases, with 10 bases remaining between them. The CDR3 is 14 amino acids. The germline CDR1 and CDR2 sequences are SGHKS and YYEKEE (reference sequence). Study-level points and caveats: Among T cells one year after transplant, newly produced cells accounted for most counts and diversity. Several hundred rapidly expanded clones from non-depleted graft cells reportedly supplied alpha-beta T cells about two months post-transplant.

This clonotype has a handful of counts. Its antigen is unidentified. The TCR comes from a girl under two years old who had a stem cell transplant for combined immunodeficiency, so the T cells may come from the graft donor. This chain connects TRBV5-5 to TRBJ2-7; TRBD2 is a possible D gene (5 bases). Source: PBMCs, mostly from graft donor cells, taken 180 days after TCRalphabeta/CD19-depleted stem cell transplant. The CDR3 loop reads CASSWAEGSYEQYF. CDR3 nucleotide sequence: TGTGCCAGCAGCTGGGCAGAGGGCTCCTACGAGCAGTACTTC.